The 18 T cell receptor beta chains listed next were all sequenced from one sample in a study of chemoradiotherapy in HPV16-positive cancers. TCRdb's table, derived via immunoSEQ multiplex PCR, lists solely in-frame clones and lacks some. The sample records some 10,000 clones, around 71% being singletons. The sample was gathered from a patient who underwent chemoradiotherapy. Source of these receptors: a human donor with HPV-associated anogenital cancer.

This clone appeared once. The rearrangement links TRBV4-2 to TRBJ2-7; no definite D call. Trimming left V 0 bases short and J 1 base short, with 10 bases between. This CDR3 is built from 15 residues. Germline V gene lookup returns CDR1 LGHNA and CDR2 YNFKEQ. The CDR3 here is CASSQELVGSYEQYF. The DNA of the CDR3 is TGTGCCAGCAGCCAAGAACTGGTCGGGTCCTACGAGCAGTACTTC.

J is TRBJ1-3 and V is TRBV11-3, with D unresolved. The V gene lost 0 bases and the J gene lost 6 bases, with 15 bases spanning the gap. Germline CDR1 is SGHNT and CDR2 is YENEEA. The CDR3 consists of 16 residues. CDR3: CASSLDGRSGENTIYF. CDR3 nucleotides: TGTGCCAGCAGCTTAGATGGGCGGAGCGGTGAAAACACCATATATTTT.

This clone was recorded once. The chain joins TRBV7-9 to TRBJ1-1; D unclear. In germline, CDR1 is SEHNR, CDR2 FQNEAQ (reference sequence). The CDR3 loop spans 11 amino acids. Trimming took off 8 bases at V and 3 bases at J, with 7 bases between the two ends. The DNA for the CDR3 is TGTGCCAGCCAGCGGGACACTGAAGCTTTCTTT. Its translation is CASQRDTEAFF.

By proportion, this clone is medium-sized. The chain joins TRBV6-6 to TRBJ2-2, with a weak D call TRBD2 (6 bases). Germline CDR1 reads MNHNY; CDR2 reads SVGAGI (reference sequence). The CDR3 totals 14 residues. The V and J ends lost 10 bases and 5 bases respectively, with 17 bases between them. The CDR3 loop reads CATNVGGGTGELFF. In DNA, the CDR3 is TGTGCCACCAACGTCGGGGGTGGGACCGGGGAGCTGTTTTTT.

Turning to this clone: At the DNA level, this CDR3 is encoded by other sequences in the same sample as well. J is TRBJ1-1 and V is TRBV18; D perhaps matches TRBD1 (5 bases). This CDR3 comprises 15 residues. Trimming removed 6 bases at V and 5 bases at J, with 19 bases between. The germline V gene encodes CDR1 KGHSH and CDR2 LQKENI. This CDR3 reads CASSSGLREGTEAFF. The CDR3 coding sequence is TGTGCCAGCTCTTCGGGACTTAGAGAAGGAACTGAAGCTTTCTTT.

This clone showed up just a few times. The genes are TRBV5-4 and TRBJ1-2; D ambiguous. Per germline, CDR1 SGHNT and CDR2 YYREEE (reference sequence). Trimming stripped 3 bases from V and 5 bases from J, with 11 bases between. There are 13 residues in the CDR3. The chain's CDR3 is CASSSTQGYGYTF. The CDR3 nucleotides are TGTGCCAGCAGCTCCACCCAAGGGTATGGCTACACCTTC. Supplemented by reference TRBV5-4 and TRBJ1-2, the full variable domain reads ETGVTQSPTHLIKTRGQQVTLRCSSQSGHNTVSWYQQALGQGPQFIFQYYREEENGRGNFPPRFSGLQFPNYSSELNVNALELDDSALYLCASSSTQGYGYTFGSGTRLTVV.

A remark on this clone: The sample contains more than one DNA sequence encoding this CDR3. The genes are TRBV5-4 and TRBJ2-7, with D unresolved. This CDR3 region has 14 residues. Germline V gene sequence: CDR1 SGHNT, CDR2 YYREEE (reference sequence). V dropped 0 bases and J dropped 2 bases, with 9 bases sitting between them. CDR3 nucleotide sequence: TGTGCCAGCAGCTTGGCCGAAGGAGCCTACGAGCAGTACTTC. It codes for CASSLAEGAYEQYF.

CDR3 amino acids: CASSQEGQGKAGELFF. For the CDR3, the DNA is TGTGCCAGCAGCCAAGAGGGACAGGGGAAGGCCGGGGAGCTGTTTTTT. The chain employs TRBV4-2 and TRBJ2-2, with 10 nucleotides matching TRBD1. Germline V gene lookup returns CDR1 LGHNA and CDR2 YNFKEQ. There are 16 residues in the CDR3. V was clipped by 0 bases and J by 6 bases; unmatched bases: 4.

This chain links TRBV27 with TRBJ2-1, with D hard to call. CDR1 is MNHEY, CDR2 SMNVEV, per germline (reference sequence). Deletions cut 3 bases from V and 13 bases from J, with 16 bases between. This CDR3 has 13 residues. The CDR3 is CASSFPGSAYQFF. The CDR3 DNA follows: TGTGCCAGCAGTTTCCCCGGTTCCGCCTACCAGTTCTTC.

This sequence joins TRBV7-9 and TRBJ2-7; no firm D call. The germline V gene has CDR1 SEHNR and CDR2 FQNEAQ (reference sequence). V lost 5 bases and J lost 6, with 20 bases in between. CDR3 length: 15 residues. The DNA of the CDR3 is TGTGCCAGCAGCAAAGAAGGCTTCGGTCGGGCCGAGCAGTACTTC. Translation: CASSKEGFGRAEQYF.

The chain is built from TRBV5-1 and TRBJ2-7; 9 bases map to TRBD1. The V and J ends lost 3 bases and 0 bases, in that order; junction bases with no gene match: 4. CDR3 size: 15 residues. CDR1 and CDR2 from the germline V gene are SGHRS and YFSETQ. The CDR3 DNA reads TGCGCCAGCAGCTCTACAGGGGGCTACTCCTACGAGCAGTACTTC. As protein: CASSSTGGYSYEQYF.

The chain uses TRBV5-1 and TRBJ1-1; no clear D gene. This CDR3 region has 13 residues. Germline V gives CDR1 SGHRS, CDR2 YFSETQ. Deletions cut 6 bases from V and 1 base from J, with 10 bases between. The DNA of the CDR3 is TGCGCCAGCACGGCCTTTCAGAACACTGAAGCTTTCTTT. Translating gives CASTAFQNTEAFF.

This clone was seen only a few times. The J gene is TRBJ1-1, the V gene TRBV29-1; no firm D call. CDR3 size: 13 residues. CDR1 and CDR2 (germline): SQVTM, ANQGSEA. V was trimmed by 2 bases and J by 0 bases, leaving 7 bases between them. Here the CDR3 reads CSVERPLNTEAFF. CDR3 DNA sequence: TGCAGCGTTGAACGGCCCCTGAACACTGAAGCTTTCTTT. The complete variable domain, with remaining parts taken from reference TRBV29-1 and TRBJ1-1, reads SAVISQKPSRDICQRGTSLTIQCQVDSQVTMMFWYRQQPGQSLTLIATANQGSEATYESGFVIDKFPISRPNLTFSTLTVSNMSPEDSSIYLCSVERPLNTEAFFGQGTRLTVV.

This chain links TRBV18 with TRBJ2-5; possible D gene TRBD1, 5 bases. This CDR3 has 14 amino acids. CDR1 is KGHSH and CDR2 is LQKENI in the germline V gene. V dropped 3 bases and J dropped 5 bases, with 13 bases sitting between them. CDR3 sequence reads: CASSPSGSGETQYF. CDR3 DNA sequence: TGTGCCAGCTCACCCTCAGGGTCCGGGGAGACCCAGTACTTC.

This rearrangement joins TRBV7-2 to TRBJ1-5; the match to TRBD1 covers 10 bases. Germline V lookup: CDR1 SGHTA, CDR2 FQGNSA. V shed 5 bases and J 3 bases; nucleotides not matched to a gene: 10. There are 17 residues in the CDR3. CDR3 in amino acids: CASSTERGQGTNQPQHF. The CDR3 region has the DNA TGTGCCAGCAGCACGGAAAGGGGACAGGGGACCAATCAGCCCCAGCATTTT.

The CDR3 here is CASSFQGAWNTEAFF. In nucleotides, the CDR3 is TGTGCCAGCAGTTTCCAGGGGGCCTGGAACACTGAAGCTTTCTTT. The V gene is TRBV6-1, the J gene TRBJ1-1, with 8 bases that match TRBD1. Trimming took 5 bases from V and 1 from J; bases not matched to a gene: 6. The CDR3 totals 15 residues. Germline values: CDR1 MNHNS, CDR2 SASEGT.

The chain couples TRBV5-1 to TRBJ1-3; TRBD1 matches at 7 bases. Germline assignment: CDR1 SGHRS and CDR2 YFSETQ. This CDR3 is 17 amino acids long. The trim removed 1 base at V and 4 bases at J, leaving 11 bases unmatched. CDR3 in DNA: TGCGCCAGCAGCTTGTCAACTGACAGGGCCCACGGAAACACCATATATTTT. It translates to CASSLSTDRAHGNTIYF.

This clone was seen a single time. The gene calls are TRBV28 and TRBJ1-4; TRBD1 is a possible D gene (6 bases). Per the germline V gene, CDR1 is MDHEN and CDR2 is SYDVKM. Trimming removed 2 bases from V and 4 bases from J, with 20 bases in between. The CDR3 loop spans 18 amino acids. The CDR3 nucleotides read TGTGCCAGCAGTTTACGTTCTTTGGGGGTCAGGGGTAATGAAAAACTGTTTTTT. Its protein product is CASSLRSLGVRGNEKLFF.